A selection of T cell receptor beta chains follows, all from one sample in a study of T cells in localized non-small cell lung cancer. Sequencing used immunoSEQ multiplex PCR; TCRdb keeps in-frame clones, though not all of them. Here the sample spans 72,000 or so clones, roughly 81% being singletons. Here the sequenced sample was peripheral blood, taken before any cancer treatment. Every receptor here comes from a female donor at least 60 years old with stage I lung adenocarcinoma. Each CDR3 is given with its conserved first and last residue. The size field is filled for only some rows; it gives once, few, many or a size class.

>-|TRBV5-8
CASSRSGQHNYGYTF
>once|TRBV5-4
CASSLAGQTGNTIYF
>-|TRBV2
CASRETVYGYTF
>few|TRBV10-3
CAISDPPGTGGRVGTEAFF
>-|TRBV7-9
CASSSRGYEQYF
>once|TRBV11-3
CASSLGTSGFIYEQYF
>-|TRBV5-1
CASSLEGYRGTSTDTQYF
>-|TRBV15
CATSREVAGTGELFF
>once|TRBV7-3
CASSLTSGRTYEQYF
>-|TRBV14
CASSQGTDLGAFF
>-|TRBV7-8
CASSHDRGSQYF
>-|TRBV18
CASSPVLVAGLTNTQYF
>-|TRBV5-4
CASSLADYNEQFF
>-|TRBV5-6
CASSLDIPYEQYF
>-|TRBV2
CASSGGQLGNQPQHF
>-|TRBV5-6
CASSILTGKNTEAFF
>-|TRBV5-6
CASSFLSGQSSYEQYF
>-|TRBV11-3
CASSLISTGPADTQYF
>-|TRBV7-9
CASSPRVQAGVYNEQFF
>few|TRBV5-1
CASSRGQGLRSTDTQYF
>-|TRBV19
CASSSGASGNNEQFF
>few|TRBV5-1
CASSLERGPYSGNTIYF
>-|TRBV6-6
CASAPTPLVPGKPGFF
>-|TRBV28
CASSLMFGQRFYGYTF
>-|TRBV30
CAWSVAGARNNYGYTF
>-|TRBV19
CASSDRGWAGELFF
>-|TRBV5-1
CASSQGGPDEKLFF
>few|TRBV10-3
CAISEGFGYGYTF
>once|TRBV27
CASSPKLSQGYGYTF
>-|TRBV7-9
CASSSRTGNTEAFF
>once|TRBV5-1
CASSLDGISGNTIYF
>few|TRBV30
CAWSDGRTLAKNIQYF
>-|TRBV10-2
CASSQTNEKLFF
>-|TRBV7-3
CASSLTDRGYNEQFF
>once|TRBV19
CASSIRPGSEAFF
>-|TRBV7-9
CASSLGQPGEAFF
>-|TRBV18
CASSPELNTEAFF
>-|TRBV14
CASSPRTAGANVLTF
>-|TRBV11-1
CASSLHRGLNTEAFF
>-|TRBV6-1
CASTEYPGQDYGYTF
>-|TRBV19
CASSIGYRATTEAFF
>-|TRBV2
CASLGGLENIQYF
>-|TRBV15
CATSRGGSGSNEQFF
>-|TRBV18
CASSPRSTELQFF
>-|TRBV19
CASSVYGTKAYEQYF
>-|TRBV5-1
CASSLASGETGELFF
>-|TRBV27
CASSLTGPAEAFF
>few|TRBV5-1
CASSLQGATNEKLFF
>-|TRBV5-5
CASSSRPWGNEKLFF
>once|TRBV6-4
CASRVGQVLSYEQYF
>-|TRBV6-5
CASIPTGLAGRRFF
>-|TRBV30
CACDRGNTDEQFF
>-|TRBV6-6
CASTITSPYEQYF
>-|TRBV30
CAWSDYVAVAASTDTQYF
>-|TRBV19
CASSIDPGTGMAPLHF
>-|TRBV2
CASSGQGLAGEAQYF
>-|TRBV5-1
CASSSGTSGGRVGYEQYF